Detailed here is one T cell receptor (beta chain). CDR1 and CDR2 (germline): MNHEY, SVGAGI. V trimming: 6 bases; J trimming: 11 bases; junction bases outside the gene matches: 18. This CDR3 is built from 15 residues. Donors ranged from 6 to 90 years old and were healthy Caucasians in Russia. The draw of peripheral blood yielded ten milliliters from each donor. This specimen comes from a study of blood T cells in healthy people across ages. A second PCR, run for roughly 7 to 12 cycles, used a sample-barcoded 5' primer plus a J-beta primer mix. TCRdb reprocessed the 5' RACE reads with MiXCR, giving one entry per CDR3 protein. The repertoire consists of about 600,000 distinct CDR3 sequences, with 40% to 50% occurring once and the leading ten covering 20% to 25%.

This chain links TRBV6-5 with TRBJ2-5; 7 nucleotides agree with TRBD1. The receptor was derived from a man aged 80 or over in good health. The sequencing input was blood. The CDR3 here is CASRSTGVQSYQQYF. The CDR3 nucleotides read TGTGCCAGCAGATCTACAGGGGTCCAATCCTACCAGCAGTACTTC.